The rows below give T cell receptor beta chains drawn from one sample of a study of cytomegalovirus exposure and HLA in healthy donors. Repertoires were generated with immunoSEQ multiplex PCR, while TCRdb's copy carries only in-frame clones and drops some. The sample lists about 120,000 clones; about 80% were seen once. Sequenced sample: PBMCs. The receptors were gathered from a human donor in good health. The CDR3 runs from the conserved cysteine through the conserved F or W. Fields, in order: D gene, J gene, clone size, V gene, CDR3 protein, CDR3 DNA. The D gene is left open where the match is weak. The size field is filled for only some rows; it gives once, few, many or a size class.

TRBD2 TRBJ2-7 NA TRBV5-6 CASSLPGGVYEQYF TGTGCCAGCAGCTTGCCGGGGGGGGTCTACGAGCAGTACTTC
NA TRBJ2-7 NA TRBV27 CASRAGVPTYEQYF TGTGCCAGCAGGGCCGGGGTACCCACCTACGAGCAGTACTTC
NA TRBJ2-1 NA TRBV27 CASSLMGGSYNEQFF TGTGCCAGCAGTTTGATGGGGGGCTCCTACAATGAGCAGTTCTTC
TRBD1 TRBJ1-2 NA TRBV9 CASSPGDRDIYGYTF TGTGCCAGCAGCCCAGGGGACAGAGATATCTATGGCTACACCTTC
NA TRBJ2-7 once TRBV2 CASMWQGWYEQYF TGTGCCAGCATGTGGCAGGGGTGGTACGAGCAGTACTTC
NA TRBJ1-4 NA TRBV28 CASSFRWQGGTNEKLFF TGTGCCAGCAGTTTTCGTTGGCAGGGAGGTACTAATGAAAAACTGTTTTTT
TRBD1 TRBJ2-3 once TRBV5-8 CASSLARQGWATDTQYF TGTGCCAGCAGCTTGGCCCGACAGGGTTGGGCTACAGATACGCAGTATTTT
TRBD2 TRBJ2-1 NA TRBV18 CASSQTSGGPYNEQFF TGTGCCAGCTCTCAAACTAGCGGGGGGCCCTACAATGAGCAGTTCTTC
TRBD1 TRBJ2-7 NA TRBV6-1 CASRRWRQGSYEQYF TGTGCCAGCAGGCGATGGAGACAGGGGTCCTACGAGCAGTACTTC
NA TRBJ2-7 NA TRBV7-8 CASSLRTIYEQYF TGTGCCAGCAGCTTAAGGACAATCTACGAGCAGTACTTC
TRBD1 TRBJ2-1 few TRBV4-1 CASSRAQQGYNEQFF TGCGCCAGCAGCCGGGCCCAACAGGGGTACAATGAGCAGTTCTTC
NA TRBJ1-1 NA TRBV6-6 CASFRGNTEAFF TGTGCCAGTTTCCGGGGAAACACTGAAGCTTTCTTT
TRBD1 TRBJ2-7 NA TRBV6-1 CASRNRGSYEQYF TGTGCCAGCAGGAACAGGGGGTCCTACGAGCAGTACTTC
TRBD1 TRBJ1-4 NA TRBV4-2 CASSRQGPNEKLFF TGTGCCAGCAGCCGACAGGGACCTAATGAAAAACTGTTTTTT
NA TRBJ2-5 few TRBV5-1 CASSLVQGGETQYF TGCGCCAGCAGCTTGGTACAGGGGGGGGAGACCCAGTACTTC
NA TRBJ2-1 few TRBV7-3 CASSLSDGGEQFF TGTGCCAGCAGCTTATCTGACGGAGGTGAGCAGTTCTTC
TRBD2 TRBJ2-3 NA TRBV5-6 CASRLRTSGGTDTQYF TGTGCCAGCAGACTGAGGACTAGCGGGGGCACAGATACGCAGTATTTT
NA TRBJ1-5 NA TRBV6-1 CASSEISNSNQPQHF TGTGCCAGCAGTGAAATTAGTAATAGCAATCAGCCCCAGCATTTT
NA TRBJ2-3 NA TRBV7-9 CASSLGGSHPDTQYF TGTGCCAGCAGCTTAGGAGGTAGTCATCCAGATACGCAGTATTTT
TRBD1 TRBJ1-2 medium-sized TRBV6-6 CARDLRTGGISYGYTF TGTGCCAGAGACCTAAGGACAGGAGGGATTAGCTATGGCTACACCTTC
NA TRBJ2-2 NA TRBV6-1 CAEGSLTGELFF TGTGCCGAGGGATCCTTAACCGGGGAGCTGTTTTTT
NA TRBJ2-7 NA TRBV6-6 CASIRGSGVYEQYF TGTGCCAGCATCCGCGGTAGCGGAGTTTACGAGCAGTACTTC
NA TRBJ1-2 NA TRBV28 CASDNGGPVYGYTF TGTGCCAGCGACAATGGGGGCCCAGTCTATGGCTACACCTTC
NA TRBJ2-3 NA TRBV19 CASSIAAGNTDTQYF TGTGCCAGTAGTATCGCGGCCGGGAACACAGATACGCAGTATTTT
NA TRBJ1-2 NA TRBV12-5 CASGPGGVSIYGYTF TGTGCTAGTGGTCCTGGGGGGGTATCTATCTATGGCTACACCTTC
NA TRBJ1-2 NA TRBV10-3 CAISESGRYGYTF TGTGCCATCAGTGAGTCGGGCAGATATGGCTACACCTTC
TRBD2 TRBJ2-5 NA TRBV6-5 CASSRTGTSLETQYF TGTGCCAGCAGTCGCACCGGGACTAGCTTGGAGACCCAGTACTTC
TRBD1 TRBJ2-7 NA TRBV6-5 CASSSQGASSYEQYF TGTGCCAGCAGTAGTCAGGGGGCAAGCTCCTACGAGCAGTACTTC
TRBD1 TRBJ1-2 NA TRBV13 CASSADRGRGYTF TGTGCCAGCAGCGCCGACAGGGGGCGCGGCTACACCTTC
TRBD1 TRBJ2-2 NA TRBV19 CASSRTGGQAGELFF TGTGCCAGTAGCAGAACAGGGGGGCAAGCCGGGGAGCTGTTTTTT
NA TRBJ1-4 NA TRBV27 CASSLTDSRYEKLFF TGTGCCAGCAGTCTCACGGACAGCCGATATGAAAAACTGTTTTTT
NA TRBJ2-7 NA TRBV7-9 CSSSLVSTDLSF TGTTCCAGCAGCTTAGTATCAACAGATCTGAGCTTC
NA TRBJ1-2 NA TRBV20-1 CSGWSYGYTF TGCAGCGGGTGGTCATATGGCTACACCTTC
NA TRBJ1-2 NA TRBV11-1 CASSSLGDAVYGYTF TGTGCCAGCAGCTCCCTGGGAGACGCGGTATATGGCTACACCTTC
NA TRBJ2-5 NA TRBV19 CASSAANQETQYF TGTGCCAGTAGTGCGGCCAACCAAGAGACCCAGTACTTC
TRBD1 TRBJ2-7 NA TRBV28 CASRRDSPYEQYF TGTGCCAGCAGACGGGACAGCCCCTACGAGCAGTACTTC
NA TRBJ1-6 NA TRBV10-1 CASMLLGCNSPLHF TGCGCCAGCATGTTACTAGGGTGTAATTCACCCCTCCACTTT
TRBD1 TRBJ2-3 NA TRBV7-2 CASSFRQGSTDTQYF TGTGCCAGCAGCTTTAGACAGGGTTCCACAGATACGCAGTATTTT
NA TRBJ2-1 NA TRBV18 CASSPVRNEQFF TGTGCCAGCTCACCAGTCAGAAATGAGCAGTTCTTC
TRBD1 TRBJ2-5 NA TRBV6-1 CASSAGTGKYQETQYF TGTGCCAGCAGTGCCGGGACAGGGAAATACCAAGAGACCCAGTACTTC
TRBD1 TRBJ2-7 NA TRBV2 CASRARGPGEQYF TGTGCCAGCAGGGCCAGGGGGCCGGGCGAGCAGTACTTC
NA TRBJ1-1 NA TRBV2 CASSEFGARDTEAFF TGTGCCAGCAGTGAATTTGGGGCGCGAGACACTGAAGCTTTCTTT
NA TRBJ2-1 NA TRBV19 CASTAVWGVINNEQFF TGTGCCAGTACGGCGGTATGGGGGGTGATCAACAATGAGCAGTTCTTC
NA TRBJ1-2 NA TRBV19 CASTPTDNYGYTF TGTGCCAGTACCCCGACAGATAACTATGGCTACACCTTC